The T cell receptor beta chain described here comes from a study of radiation and T cells in renal cell carcinoma. Study-wide findings and caveats: Without pretreatment biopsies, baseline tumor clonotype presence was undetermined. From baseline, blood top tumor clonotypes peaked at 2 weeks post-radiation.

Concerning this clone: What it recognizes is unknown.

V gave up 7 bases and J gave up 5 bases; unmatched junction bases: 6. CDR1 is KGHSH, CDR2 LQKENI, per germline. The CDR3 runs 13 residues. This sample's time point: blood 4 weeks post-SBRT, at nephrectomy. Noted treatment: 15 Gy SBRT to primary tumor, nephrectomy 4 weeks later. Nephrectomy followed 15 Gy stereotactic body radiation by 4 weeks. Sequenced by immunoSEQ multiplex PCR; TCRdb stores in-frame clones only, minus some. The sample has fewer than 85,000 clones; about nine tenths are singletons. The receptor's source is a woman in her 70s with renal cell carcinoma. The chain recombines TRBV18 with TRBJ2-3, with 7 bases that match TRBD2. The specimen comprised blood, sampled from a patient whose treatment included radiotherapy and nephrectomy. In DNA form, the CDR3 reads TGTGCCAGCTTAAGGAGCGGGGAAGATACGCAGTATTTT. Residues: CASLRSGEDTQYF.